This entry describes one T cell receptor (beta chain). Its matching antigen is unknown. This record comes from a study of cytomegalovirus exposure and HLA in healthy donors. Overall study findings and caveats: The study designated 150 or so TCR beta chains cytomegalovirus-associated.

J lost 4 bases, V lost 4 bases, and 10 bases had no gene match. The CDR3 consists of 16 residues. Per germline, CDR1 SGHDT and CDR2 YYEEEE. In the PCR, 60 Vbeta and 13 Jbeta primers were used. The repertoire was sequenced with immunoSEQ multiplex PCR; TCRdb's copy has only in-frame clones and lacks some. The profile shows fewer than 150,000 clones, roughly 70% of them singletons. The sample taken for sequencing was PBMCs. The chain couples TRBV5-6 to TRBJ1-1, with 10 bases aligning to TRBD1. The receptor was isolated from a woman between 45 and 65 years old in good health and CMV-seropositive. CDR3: CASSPGTGVPGTEAFF. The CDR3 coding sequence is TGTGCCAGCAGCCCCGGGACAGGGGTTCCGGGCACTGAAGCTTTCTTT.